This TCR beta chain was profiled in a study of T cells in Graves' hyperthyroidism and ophthalmopathy. In germline, CDR1 is MNHEY, CDR2 SMNVEV (reference sequence). The V end was cut by 2 bases, the J end by 6 bases, with 10 bases between. This CDR3 region has 14 residues. Amplified TCR beta CDR3 regions derived from RNA transcripts. Initially, a first-round RT-PCR of the TCR CDR3 employed the HTBI primer set. TCRdb fed the multiplex PCR reads into MiXCR, producing one record per CDR3 protein. Of roughly 740,000 distinct CDR3 sequences in the sample, over 15% are singletons; the top ten hold approximately 8.4%. Stability of Graves' hyperthyroidism was defined as absent ophthalmopathy progression within 18 months. Patients were aged 18 to 65, had disease duration under 2 months, and had newly diagnosed hyperthyroidism. There are many counts of this clonotype. The antigen is not known. The study, taken as a whole, reports: Blood also held most thyroid clonotypes expanded beyond 0.001.

The receptor's source is a young man with Graves' hyperthyroidism. This rearrangement joins TRBV27 to TRBJ2-2, with unresolved D. The sample comprised blood. CDR3 nucleotide sequence: TGTGCCAGCAGTTTAACCGTACCCCCCGGGGAGCTGTTTTTT. Amino acids: CASSLTVPPGELFF.